Following are 25 T cell receptor beta chains from one sample sequenced in a study of CD8 T cells in Susac syndrome. Random hexamers primed reverse transcription of 0.5 to 1 ug RNA. TCRdb analysed the immunoSEQ multiplex PCR reads with MiXCR anew, one entry per CDR3 protein. Counted here are about 83,000 distinct CDR3 sequences, just under 95% occurring once; the ten biggest clones make up 0.4% to 0.5%. The sample consisted of CD8+ T cells from PBMCs. The receptors shown here come from a human donor with Susac syndrome.

This clonotype was recorded only once. The CDR3 region has the DNA TGTGCCAGCAGCTTATTACAGGGCATAGAGGACATTCAGTACTTC. It codes for CASSLLQGIEDIQYF. This sequence joins TRBV7-8 and TRBJ2-4, with D perhaps matching TRBD1 (6 bases). Looked up from germline, CDR1 is SGHVS and CDR2 is FQNEAQ. The CDR3 is made up of 15 amino acids. Trimming removed 2 bases from V and 8 bases from J, with 16 bases in between. Drawing the rest from reference TRBV7-8 and TRBJ2-4, the complete variable domain is GAGVSQSPRYKVAKRGQDVALRCDPISGHVSLFWYQQALGQGPEFLTYFQNEAQLDKSGLPSDRFFAERPEGSVSTLKIQRTQQEDSAVYLCASSLLQGIEDIQYFGAGTRLSVL.

V usage is TRBV5-6 and J usage is TRBJ2-7, with 8 bases lining up with TRBD2. The CDR3 is made up of 14 amino acids. Germline trimming cut 3 bases from V and 1 base from J; bases unmatched to any gene: 3. The V gene's germline CDR1 is SGHDT and CDR2 YYEEEE. The DNA for the CDR3 is TGTGCCAGCAGCTCAGGGACTAGTTCCTACGAGCAGTACTTC. It is translated as CASSSGTSSYEQYF.

The table lists this clonotype with a count of one. This chain uses TRBV6-6 with TRBJ2-7, with a possible D match to TRBD1 (5 bases). V lost 7 bases and J lost 0, with 10 bases in between. Per the germline V gene, CDR1 is MNHNY and CDR2 is SVGAGI (reference sequence). The CDR3 extends over 13 amino acids. CDR3 region: CASNVDTSYEQYF. In DNA form, the CDR3 reads TGTGCCAGCAACGTGGACACCTCCTACGAGCAGTACTTC.

This rearrangement joins TRBV29-1 to TRBJ2-7; 12 positions match TRBD2. This CDR3 has 18 amino acids. V lost 2 bases and J lost 0; bases outside the gene matches: 11. CDR1 is SQVTM and CDR2 is ANQGSEA in the germline V gene. In nucleotides, the CDR3 is TGCAGCGTTGAAATCCTTGGACTAGCGGGATCGAGCTCCTACGAGCAGTACTTC. Its protein is CSVEILGLAGSSSYEQYF.

This clonotype was seen just once. V gene TRBV3-1 combines with J gene TRBJ2-7; the match to TRBD2 covers 11 bases. V trimming: 0 bases; J trimming: 4 bases; junction bases outside the gene matches: 11. The CDR3 is 18 amino acids. CDR1 and CDR2 (germline): LGHDT, YNNKEL (reference sequence). The CDR3 DNA follows: TGTGCCAGCAGCCAAGAACTAGCGGGAGAGTCCCCTAAGTACGAGCAGTACTTC. This codes for CASSQELAGESPKYEQYF.

The chain links TRBV20-1 to TRBJ2-7; D perhaps matches TRBD2 (6 bases). V was pared by 4 bases and J by 2 bases, with 18 bases between. The CDR3 is 15 amino acids. CDR1 and CDR2 from the germline V gene are DFQATT and SNEGSKA (reference sequence). DNA of the CDR3: TGCAGTGCTAAAGAGGTGACTAGGTTAGCCTACGAGCAGTACTTC. Its protein product is CSAKEVTRLAYEQYF.

The CDR3 is CATSRGRGKQNEQFF. CDR3 sequence (DNA): TGTGCCACCAGCAGAGGCAGGGGAAAGCAGAATGAGCAGTTCTTC. V gene TRBV15 combines with J gene TRBJ2-1; possibly TRBD1 for D (6 bases). Germline V gene lookup returns CDR1 LNHNV and CDR2 YYDKDF (reference sequence). CDR3 length equals 15 residues. V was shortened by 1 base and J by 7 bases, with 14 bases between the two germline ends.

The V call is TRBV29-1, the J call TRBJ2-7; no clear D. The V end lost 4 bases, the J end lost 6 bases, and 13 bases lay between the germline ends. Germline V gives CDR1 SQVTM, CDR2 ANQGSEA. The CDR3 runs 12 residues. CDR3 coding DNA: TGCAGCGTTGGACTCGGCCGCGGCGAGCAGTACTTC. Encoded protein: CSVGLGRGEQYF.

The chain combines TRBV9 with TRBJ1-1; maybe TRBD1 (5 bases). Per germline, CDR1 SGDLS and CDR2 YYNGEE. This CDR3 comprises 14 residues. The ends were cut back, 5 bases at V and 4 bases at J, with 15 bases in the middle. CDR3 region: CASSPQGFSTEAFF. In DNA form, the CDR3 reads TGTGCCAGCAGTCCCCAGGGATTCTCCACTGAAGCTTTCTTT. Variable domain in full (rest from reference TRBV9 and TRBJ1-1): DSGVTQTPKHLITATGQRVTLRCSPRSGDLSVYWYQQSLDQGLQFLIQYYNGEERAKGNILERFSAQQFPDLHSELNLSSLELGDSALYFCASSPQGFSTEAFFGQGTRLTVV.

As DNA, the CDR3 is TGTGCCAGCAGTCTGGGGAGCCTAGCGACAGCCTACAATGAGCAGTTCTTC. Its protein product is CASSLGSLATAYNEQFF. The chain links TRBV28 to TRBJ2-1; possibly TRBD2 for D (6 bases). The V gene's germline CDR1 is MDHEN and CDR2 SYDVKM. V lost 5 bases to trimming and J lost 2 bases, with 19 bases between them. The CDR3 runs 17 residues.

This clonotype showed up just once. The chain uses TRBV12-3 or TRBV12-4 and TRBJ2-5, with TRBD1 matching over 8 bases. This CDR3 has 16 residues. Germline trimming cut 6 bases from V and 0 bases from J; bases unmatched to any gene: 9. CDR3 protein: CASSPPTGGHQETQYF. In DNA form, the CDR3 reads TGTGCCAGCAGCCCTCCCACAGGGGGGCACCAAGAGACCCAGTACTTC.

The chain carries TRBV9 and TRBJ2-2; perhaps D is TRBD1 or TRBD2 (6 bases each). V dropped 0 bases and J dropped 4 bases, with 10 bases sitting between them. The germline V gene has CDR1 SGDLS and CDR2 YYNGEE. This CDR3 spans 15 amino acids. The CDR3 spells CASSVEGGATGELFF. DNA of the CDR3: TGTGCCAGCAGCGTAGAGGGGGGTGCCACCGGGGAGCTGTTTTTT.

V and J are TRBV6-5 and TRBJ1-2; D remains ambiguous. The V end was cut by 6 bases, the J end by 2 bases, with 13 bases between. The CDR3 has 14 residues. Germline V gene sequence: CDR1 MNHEY, CDR2 SVGAGI. Written as DNA, the CDR3 is TGTGCCAGCAGAACCACCGGGCCAAACTATGGCTACACCTTC. It yields the protein CASRTTGPNYGYTF.

The sample holds a few counts of this clonotype. The chain carries TRBV19 and TRBJ2-1; 11 nucleotides line up with TRBD2. The CDR3 has 16 residues. Germline CDR1 reads LNHDA; CDR2 reads SQIVND (reference sequence). V lost 5 bases and J lost 0; bases outside the gene matches: 3. Here the CDR3 DNA reads TGTGCCAGTAGTCCTAGCGGGGGGAGCTCCTACAATGAGCAGTTCTTC. It is translated as CASSPSGGSSYNEQFF.

The chain is built from TRBV15 and TRBJ2-1; 8 bases map to TRBD2. With 7 bases clipped from V and 3 bases from J, the junction kept 8 bases outside the gene matches. The CDR3 loop spans 15 amino acids. Germline V gene data show CDR1 as LNHNV and CDR2 as YYDKDF (reference sequence). DNA of the CDR3: TGTGCCACCATAGGCAGCGGGGGAAACTACAATGAGCAGTTCTTC. It specifies CATIGSGGNYNEQFF.

This rearrangement joins TRBV5-6 to TRBJ2-7, with TRBD1 matching 7 bases. The V segment lost 3 bases and the J segment 5 bases; nucleotides outside the gene matches: 5. CDR3 length equals 13 residues. CDR1 and CDR2 (germline): SGHDT, YYEEEE. CDR3 loop: CASSWAGTDEQYF. The CDR3 DNA sequence: TGTGCCAGCAGCTGGGCCGGGACAGACGAGCAGTACTTC.

The J gene is TRBJ2-7, the V gene TRBV28; D is unresolved. CDR1 is MDHEN, CDR2 SYDVKM, per germline. The CDR3 runs 14 residues. Trimming stripped 2 bases from V and 4 bases from J, with 12 bases between. CDR3 sequence: CASSLRNSPYEQYF. CDR3 in DNA: TGTGCCAGCAGTTTAAGGAATTCCCCTTACGAGCAGTACTTC.

This chain connects TRBV10-2 to TRBJ2-2; D might be TRBD1 or TRBD2, each matching 5 bases. Germline V gives CDR1 WSHSY, CDR2 SAAADI. The V gene lost 10 bases and the J gene lost 7 bases, with 19 bases spanning the gap. This CDR3 contains 14 residues. The CDR3 sequence: CATGPPGSYGELFF. The CDR3 nucleotides read TGCGCCACGGGCCCCCCAGGGAGTTACGGGGAGCTGTTTTTT.

V is TRBV19 and J is TRBJ2-3, with 7 bases that match TRBD2. This CDR3 comprises 15 residues. V lost 6 bases, J lost 3 bases, and 9 bases stayed unmatched. Germline loops: CDR1 LNHDA, CDR2 SQIVND (reference sequence). CDR3 sequence reads: CASRIMDGGTDTQYF. DNA of the CDR3: TGTGCCAGTAGAATAATGGACGGGGGGACAGATACGCAGTATTTT.

To note about this clonotype: Compared with germline, one end of the junction differs, possibly owing to a read error. J is TRBJ2-3 and V is TRBV4-1, with no clear D. CDR3 length: 13 amino acids. CDR1 and CDR2 (germline): MGHRA, YSYEKL. The CDR3 sequence is CASSQEGGVFTVF. The CDR3 DNA reads as TGCGCCAGCAGCCAAGAGGGTGGGGTCTTCACCGTTTTT.

V usage is TRBV6-1 and J usage is TRBJ2-3; D possibly corresponds to TRBD2 (7 bases). Germline values: CDR1 MNHNS, CDR2 SASEGT. Trimming cost V 1 base and J 5 bases, with 13 bases left between them. CDR3 length equals 15 residues. CDR3 nucleotides: TGTGCCAGCAGTGAAGGTCGCGGGGGACAAGATACGCAGTATTTT. Translated: CASSEGRGGQDTQYF.

This chain links TRBV7-9 with TRBJ2-7; either TRBD1 or TRBD2 may fit D (5 bases each). Trimming cost V 7 bases and J 3 bases, with 19 bases left between them. The length of the CDR3 is 15 residues. The germline V gene encodes CDR1 SEHNR and CDR2 FQNEAQ (reference sequence). Here the CDR3 reads CASIPERGVVYEQYF. The CDR3 coding sequence is TGTGCCAGCATCCCCGAAAGAGGGGTTGTCTACGAGCAGTACTTC. The full variable domain, completed using reference TRBV7-9 and TRBJ2-7, is DTGVSQNPRHKITKRGQNVTFRCDPISEHNRLYWYRQTLGQGPEFLTYFQNEAQLEKSRLLSDRFSAERPKGSFSTLEIQRTEQGDSAMYLCASIPERGVVYEQYFGPGTRLTVT.

The J gene is TRBJ2-3, the V gene TRBV29-1, with D perhaps matching TRBD1 (6 bases). Between the trimmed V and J ends, which lost 8 bases and 1 base, there was a span of 22 bases. Germline V lookup: CDR1 SQVTM, CDR2 ANQGSEA. The CDR3 loop spans 16 amino acids. The CDR3 nucleotides are TGCAGCATTCCAGGGGTTACCCAACCCCGCACAGATACGCAGTATTTT. This codes for CSIPGVTQPRTDTQYF.

The V and J genes are TRBV19 and TRBJ1-5; 7 bases are a match to TRBD1. The CDR3 spans 14 residues. The germline gives CDR1 LNHDA, CDR2 SQIVND (reference sequence). J gave up 0 bases and V 6 bases, and 2 bases lay outside the gene matches. The CDR3 protein is CASRDRVSNQPQHF. CDR3 in DNA: TGTGCCAGTAGAGACAGGGTTAGCAATCAGCCCCAGCATTTT.

This rearrangement joins TRBV29-1 to TRBJ2-3, with D perhaps TRBD2 (5 bases). The CDR3 spans 15 residues. Germline V CDR1 and CDR2: SQVTM, ANQGSEA. V dropped 3 bases and J dropped 6 bases, with 19 bases sitting between them. CDR3 sequence: CSVDAFSAVLDTQYF. The CDR3 coding sequence is TGCAGCGTTGATGCCTTTTCAGCGGTTCTGGATACGCAGTATTTT.